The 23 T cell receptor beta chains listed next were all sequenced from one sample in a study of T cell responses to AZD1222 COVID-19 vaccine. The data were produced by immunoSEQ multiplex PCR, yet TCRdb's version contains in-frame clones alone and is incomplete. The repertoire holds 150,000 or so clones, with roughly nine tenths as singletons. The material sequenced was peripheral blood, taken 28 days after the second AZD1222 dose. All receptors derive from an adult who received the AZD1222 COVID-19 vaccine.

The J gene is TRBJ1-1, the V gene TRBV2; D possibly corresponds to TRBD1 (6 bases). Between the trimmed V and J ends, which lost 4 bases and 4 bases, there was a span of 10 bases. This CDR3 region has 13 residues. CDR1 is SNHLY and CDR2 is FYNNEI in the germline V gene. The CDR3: CASSGSRGTEAFF. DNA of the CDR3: TGTGCCAGCAGTGGGTCCAGGGGCACTGAAGCTTTCTTT.

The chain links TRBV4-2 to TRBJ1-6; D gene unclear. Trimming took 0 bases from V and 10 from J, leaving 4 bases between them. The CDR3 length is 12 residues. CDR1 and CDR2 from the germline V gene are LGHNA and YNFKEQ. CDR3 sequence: CASSQDWSPLHF. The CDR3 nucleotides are TGTGCCAGCAGCCAAGATTGGTCACCCCTCCACTTT.

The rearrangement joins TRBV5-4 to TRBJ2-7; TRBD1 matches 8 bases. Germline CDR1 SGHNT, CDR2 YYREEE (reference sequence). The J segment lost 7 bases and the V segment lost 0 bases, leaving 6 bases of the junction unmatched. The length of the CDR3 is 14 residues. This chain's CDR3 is CASSLEQGASEQYF. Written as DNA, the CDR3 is TGTGCCAGCAGCTTGGAGCAGGGGGCGAGTGAGCAGTACTTC.

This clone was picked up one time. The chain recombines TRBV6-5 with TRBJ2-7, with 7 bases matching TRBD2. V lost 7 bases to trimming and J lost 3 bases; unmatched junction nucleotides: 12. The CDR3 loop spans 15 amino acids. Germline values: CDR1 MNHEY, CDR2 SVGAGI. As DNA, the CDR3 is TGTGCCAGCACAGACGGGGGGAGACCCCTCTACGAGCAGTACTTC. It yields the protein CASTDGGRPLYEQYF.

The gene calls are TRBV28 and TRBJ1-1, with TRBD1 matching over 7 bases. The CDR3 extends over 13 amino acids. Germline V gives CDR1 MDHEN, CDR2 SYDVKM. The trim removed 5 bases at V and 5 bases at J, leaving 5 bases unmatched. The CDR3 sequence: CASSGQGGTEAFF. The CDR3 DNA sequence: TGTGCCAGCAGTGGGCAGGGGGGTACTGAAGCTTTCTTT. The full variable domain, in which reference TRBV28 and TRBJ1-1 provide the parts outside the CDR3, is DVKVTQSSRYLVKRTGEKVFLECVQDMDHENMFWYRQDPGLGLRLIYFSYDVKMKEKGDIPEGYSVSREKKERFSLILESASTNQTSMYLCASSGQGGTEAFFGQGTRLTVV.

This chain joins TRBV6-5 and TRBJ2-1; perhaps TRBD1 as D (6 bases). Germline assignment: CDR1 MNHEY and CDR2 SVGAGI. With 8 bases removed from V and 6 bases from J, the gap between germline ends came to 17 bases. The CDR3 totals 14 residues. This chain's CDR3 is CASLGTTPFNEQFF. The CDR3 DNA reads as TGTGCCAGCTTGGGGACAACTCCCTTCAATGAGCAGTTCTTC.

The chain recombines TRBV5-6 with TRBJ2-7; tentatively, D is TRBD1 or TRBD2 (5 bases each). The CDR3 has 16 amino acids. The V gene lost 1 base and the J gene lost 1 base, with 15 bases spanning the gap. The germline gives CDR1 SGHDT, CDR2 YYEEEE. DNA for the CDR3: TGTGCCAGCAGCTTGACCCTCCGGGACGCGTCCTACGAGCAGTACTTC. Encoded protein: CASSLTLRDASYEQYF. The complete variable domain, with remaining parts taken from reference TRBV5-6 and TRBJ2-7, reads DAGVTQSPTHLIKTRGQQVTLRCSPKSGHDTVSWYQQALGQGPQFIFQYYEEEERQRGNFPDRFSGHQFPNYSSELNVNALLLGDSALYLCASSLTLRDASYEQYFGPGTRLTVT.

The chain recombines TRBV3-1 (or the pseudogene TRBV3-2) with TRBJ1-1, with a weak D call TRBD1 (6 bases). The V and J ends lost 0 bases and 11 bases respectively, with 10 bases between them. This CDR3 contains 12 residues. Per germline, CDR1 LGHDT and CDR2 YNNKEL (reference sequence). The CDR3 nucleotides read TGTGCCAGCAGCCAAGATTCAGGGGACGCTTTCTTT. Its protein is CASSQDSGDAFF.

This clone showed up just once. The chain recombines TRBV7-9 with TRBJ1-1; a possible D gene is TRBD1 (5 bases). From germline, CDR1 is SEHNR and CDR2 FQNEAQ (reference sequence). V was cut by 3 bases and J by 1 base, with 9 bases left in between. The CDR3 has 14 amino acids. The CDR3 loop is CASSFFRENTEAFF. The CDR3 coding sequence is TGTGCCAGCAGCTTTTTCAGGGAGAACACTGAAGCTTTCTTT.

The CDR3 bases are TGTGCCAGCAGTTATGAGGCCACTGAAGCTTTCTTT. Its translation is CASSYEATEAFF. The V gene is TRBV6-5, the J gene TRBJ1-1; unclear D gene. CDR1 is MNHEY and CDR2 is SVGAGI in the germline V gene. V gave up 3 bases and J gave up 4 bases, with 6 bases separating them. This CDR3 region has 12 residues.

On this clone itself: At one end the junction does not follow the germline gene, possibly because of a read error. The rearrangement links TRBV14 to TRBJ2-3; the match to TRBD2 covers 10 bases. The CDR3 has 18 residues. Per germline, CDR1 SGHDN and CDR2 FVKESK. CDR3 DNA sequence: TGTGCCAGCAGCCAAGACGTGCGACTAGCGGGCTACACAGATATGCAGTATTTT. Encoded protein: CASSQDVRLAGYTDMQYF.

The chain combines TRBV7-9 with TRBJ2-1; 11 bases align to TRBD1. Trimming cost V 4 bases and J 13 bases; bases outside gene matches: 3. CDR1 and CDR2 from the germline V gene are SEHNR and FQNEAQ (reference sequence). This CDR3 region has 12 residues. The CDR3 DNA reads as TGTGCCAGCAGCTCAGGACAGGGGGCTCAGTTCTTC. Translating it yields CASSSGQGAQFF.

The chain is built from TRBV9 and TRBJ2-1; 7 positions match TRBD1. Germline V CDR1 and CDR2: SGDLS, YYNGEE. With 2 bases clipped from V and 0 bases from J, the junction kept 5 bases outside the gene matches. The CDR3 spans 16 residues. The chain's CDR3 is CASSVGTVSSYNEQFF. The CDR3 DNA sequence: TGTGCCAGCAGCGTCGGGACAGTGAGCTCCTACAATGAGCAGTTCTTC.

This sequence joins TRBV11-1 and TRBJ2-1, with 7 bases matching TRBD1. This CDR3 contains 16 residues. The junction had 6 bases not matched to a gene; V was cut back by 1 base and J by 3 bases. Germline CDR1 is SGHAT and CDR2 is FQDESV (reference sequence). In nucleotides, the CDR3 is TGTGCCAGCAGCTTAGGACAGGGCTTCTACTACAATGAGCAGTTCTTC. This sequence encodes CASSLGQGFYYNEQFF.

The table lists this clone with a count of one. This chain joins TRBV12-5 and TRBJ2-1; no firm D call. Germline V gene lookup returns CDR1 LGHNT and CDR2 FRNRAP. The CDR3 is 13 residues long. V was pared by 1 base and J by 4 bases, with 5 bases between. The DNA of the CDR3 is TGTGCTAGTGGTTTGGACTGGTACAATGAGCAGTTCTTC. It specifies CASGLDWYNEQFF.

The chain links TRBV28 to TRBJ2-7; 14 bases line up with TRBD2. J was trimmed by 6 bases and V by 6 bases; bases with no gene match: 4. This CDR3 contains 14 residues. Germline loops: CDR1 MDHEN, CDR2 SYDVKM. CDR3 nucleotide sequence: TGTGCCAGCAGAGGGGGACTAGCGGGAGCCGAGCAGTACTTC. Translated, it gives CASRGGLAGAEQYF. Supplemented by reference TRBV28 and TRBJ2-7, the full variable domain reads DVKVTQSSRYLVKRTGEKVFLECVQDMDHENMFWYRQDPGLGLRLIYFSYDVKMKEKGDIPEGYSVSREKKERFSLILESASTNQTSMYLCASRGGLAGAEQYFGPGTRLTVT.

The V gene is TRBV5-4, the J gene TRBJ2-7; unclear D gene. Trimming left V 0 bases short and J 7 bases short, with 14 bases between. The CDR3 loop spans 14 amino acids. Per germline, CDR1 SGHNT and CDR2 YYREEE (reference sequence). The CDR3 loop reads CASSLEEGIGEQYF. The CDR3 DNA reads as TGTGCCAGCAGCTTGGAAGAAGGGATTGGGGAGCAGTACTTC.

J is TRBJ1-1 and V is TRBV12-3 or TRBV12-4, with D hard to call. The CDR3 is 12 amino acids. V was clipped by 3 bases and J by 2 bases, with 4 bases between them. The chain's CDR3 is CASSFINTEAFF. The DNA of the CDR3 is TGTGCCAGCAGTTTTATTAACACTGAAGCTTTCTTT.

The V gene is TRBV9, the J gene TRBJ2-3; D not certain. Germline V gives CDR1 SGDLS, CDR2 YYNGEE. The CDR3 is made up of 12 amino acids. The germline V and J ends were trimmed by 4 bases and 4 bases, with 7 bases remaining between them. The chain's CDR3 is CASSPTADTQYF. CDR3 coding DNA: TGTGCCAGCAGCCCGACTGCAGATACGCAGTATTTT.

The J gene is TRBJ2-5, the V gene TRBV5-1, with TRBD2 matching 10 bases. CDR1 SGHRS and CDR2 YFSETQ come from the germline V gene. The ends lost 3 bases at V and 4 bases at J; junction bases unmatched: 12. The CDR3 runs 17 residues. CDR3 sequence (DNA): TGCGCCAGCAGCTCCCGGCTAGCGGGAGATTTTGGAGAGACCCAGTACTTC. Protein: CASSSRLAGDFGETQYF.

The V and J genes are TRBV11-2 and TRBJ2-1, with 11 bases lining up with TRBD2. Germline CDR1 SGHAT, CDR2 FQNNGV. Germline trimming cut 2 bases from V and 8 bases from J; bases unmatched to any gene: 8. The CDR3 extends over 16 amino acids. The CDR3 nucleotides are TGTGCCAGCAGCTTAAGACTAGCGGGGTCATTCTATGAGCAGTTCTTC. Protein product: CASSLRLAGSFYEQFF.

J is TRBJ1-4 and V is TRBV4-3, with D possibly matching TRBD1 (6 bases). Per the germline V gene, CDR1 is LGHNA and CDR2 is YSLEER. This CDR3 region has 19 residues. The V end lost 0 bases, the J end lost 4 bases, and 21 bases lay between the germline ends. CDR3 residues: CASSQDGMQGYSLNEKLFF. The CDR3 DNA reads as TGCGCCAGCAGCCAAGACGGCATGCAGGGGTACTCCCTTAATGAAAAACTGTTTTTT.

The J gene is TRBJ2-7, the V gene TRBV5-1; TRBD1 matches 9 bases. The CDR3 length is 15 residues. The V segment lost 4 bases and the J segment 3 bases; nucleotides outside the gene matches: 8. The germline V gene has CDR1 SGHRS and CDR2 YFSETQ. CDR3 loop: CASSPLTGGGYEQYF. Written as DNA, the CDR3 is TGCGCCAGCAGCCCCTTGACAGGGGGGGGCTACGAGCAGTACTTC.